Each of the 27 T cell receptor beta chains below was sequenced from the same sample in a study of regulatory T cells in long-lasting Graves disease. TCR beta libraries were built with iRepertoire HTBI primers and Arm-PCR of CDR3 regions. TCRdb re-analysed the multiplex PCR reads in MiXCR, keeping a single row per CDR3 protein. The data hold about 620,000 distinct CDR3 sequences, with around 17% observed a single time. Specified time point: newly diagnosed GD, antithyroid drugs for less than 3 months. Generation of the TCR library employed RNA extracted from PBMCs. The same specimen was also included in a second study, on T cells in Graves' hyperthyroidism and ophthalmopathy.

The source was peripheral blood mononuclear cells (PBMCs), collected at new diagnosis, from a patient treated with antithyroid drugs. All receptors come from a young woman with Graves disease.

This clonotype was seen a handful of times. V and J are TRBV11-2 and TRBJ2-6; D gene uncertain. V gave up 6 bases and J gave up 3 bases, with 18 bases separating them. The V gene's germline CDR1 is SGHAT and CDR2 FQNNGV. The CDR3 loop spans 17 amino acids. The CDR3 spells CASRPVGVVLGANVLTF. DNA of the CDR3: TGTGCCAGCAGACCAGTGGGTGTGGTGCTTGGGGCCAACGTCCTGACTTTC.

This clonotype was seen repeatedly, ten times or more. This chain joins TRBV19 and TRBJ1-5, with 7 bases fitting TRBD1. Germline-derived CDR1 and CDR2 are LNHDA and SQIVND (reference sequence). V trimming: 10 bases; J trimming: 2 bases; junction bases outside the gene matches: 14. This CDR3 contains 16 residues. CDR3 amino acids: CATRIVDRERNQPQHF. The CDR3 nucleotides read TGTGCCACGCGCATAGTCGACAGGGAGCGCAATCAGCCCCAGCATTTT.

Many counts were recorded for this clonotype. The DNA for the CDR3 is TGTGCCAGCAGTAGGGCCTCATGGGGGGACACTGAAGCTTTCTTT. As protein: CASSRASWGDTEAFF. V and J are TRBV2 and TRBJ1-1; perhaps TRBD1 as D (5 bases). V lost 5 bases to trimming and J lost 3 bases, with 16 bases between them. Per the germline V gene, CDR1 is SNHLY and CDR2 is FYNNEI. The CDR3 has 15 residues.

This clonotype has ten or more counts. CDR3 protein: CATSRDRVTDTQYF. The CDR3 DNA reads TGTGCCACCAGCAGAGATCGCGTAACAGATACGCAGTATTTT. This sequence joins TRBV15 and TRBJ2-3; no definite D call. CDR1 and CDR2 (germline): LNHNV, YYDKDF (reference sequence). V was pared by 0 bases and J by 3 bases, with 7 bases between. CDR3 length: 14 amino acids.

This clonotype was observed at least ten times. The rearrangement uses TRBV2 and TRBJ2-7, with 7 bases lining up with TRBD1. This CDR3 has 15 amino acids. Germline CDR1 reads SNHLY; CDR2 reads FYNNEI. The V and J ends lost 4 bases and 1 base, in that order; junction bases with no gene match: 7. As DNA, the CDR3 is TGTGCCAGCAGTGTCGGACAGGTCGTATCCTACGAGCAGTACTTC. Translating gives CASSVGQVVSYEQYF.

This clonotype was observed at least ten times. This rearrangement joins TRBV2 to TRBJ1-3; D is uncertain. Germline CDR1 reads SNHLY; CDR2 reads FYNNEI. Trimming stripped 3 bases from V and 0 bases from J, with 6 bases between. This CDR3 contains 14 residues. The DNA for the CDR3 is TGTGCCAGCAGTGACACCAGCTCTGGAAACACCATATATTTT. Its protein product is CASSDTSSGNTIYF.

The rearrangement links TRBV18 to TRBJ2-7; 7 nucleotides agree with TRBD1. The CDR3 loop spans 14 amino acids. Per germline, CDR1 KGHSH and CDR2 LQKENI. Losses at the gene ends were 3 bases for V and 5 bases for J; bases not matched to a gene: 7. The DNA for the CDR3 is TGTGCCAGCTCACCGGTGGGACAGTCAAACGAGCAGTACTTC. Its protein is CASSPVGQSNEQYF.

This clonotype was found a few times. The chain carries TRBV25-1 and TRBJ1-2, with a possible D match to TRBD1 (5 bases). Germline-derived CDR1 and CDR2 are MGHDK and SYGVNS. CDR3 length: 16 residues. V was trimmed by 8 bases and J by 4 bases, leaving 23 bases between them. The CDR3 nucleotides read TGTGCCAGCCAGTGCCTAGTGGGGACGGATTGCTATGGCTACACCTTC. Encoded protein: CASQCLVGTDCYGYTF.

The chain joins TRBV20-1 to TRBJ2-7, with 11 bases fitting TRBD2. The junction had 4 bases not matched to a gene; V was cut back by 6 bases and J by 0 bases. This CDR3 has 14 amino acids. The germline V gene has CDR1 DFQATT and CDR2 SNEGSKA (reference sequence). This CDR3 is CSAPLAGGSYEQYF. The CDR3 DNA reads TGCAGTGCGCCCCTAGCGGGAGGCTCCTACGAGCAGTACTTC.

This clonotype was detected many times. The chain recombines TRBV6-1 with TRBJ1-2; the match to TRBD1 covers 7 bases. The V and J ends lost 7 bases and 4 bases, in that order; junction bases with no gene match: 18. CDR1 and CDR2 from the germline V gene are MNHNS and SASEGT. The CDR3 is made up of 17 amino acids. The CDR3 loop reads CASTYGGTAPRAYGYTF. The DNA for the CDR3 is TGTGCCAGCACCTACGGGGGGACAGCTCCACGGGCCTATGGCTACACCTTC.

The table lists this clonotype with many counts. This chain links TRBV6-1 with TRBJ1-1; 7 bases fit TRBD1. V lost 8 bases and J lost 3; bases outside the gene matches: 3. Germline-derived CDR1 and CDR2 are MNHNS and SASEGT. The CDR3 consists of 12 residues. The CDR3 DNA follows: TGTGCCAGCCGGCAGGGGGACACTGAAGCTTTCTTT. Translating it yields CASRQGDTEAFF.

At least ten counts were recorded for this clonotype. A read error may produce the germline difference seen at one junction end. The genes are TRBV7-7 and TRBJ2-7; 8 bases are a match to TRBD2. There are 13 residues in the CDR3. Germline V gene sequence: CDR1 SSHAT, CDR2 FNYEAQ (reference sequence). The CDR3 DNA reads TGTGCTAGCAGCTCGGGGGGGTCTAAGGAGCAGTACTTC. Translated, it gives CASSSGGSKEQYF.

In this sample, this clonotype turned up many times. This chain uses TRBV7-2 with TRBJ2-1; 7 nucleotides agree with TRBD2. The CDR3 is 14 amino acids. V shed 5 bases and J 9 bases; nucleotides not matched to a gene: 10. Germline V lookup: CDR1 SGHTA, CDR2 FQGNSA. Written as DNA, the CDR3 is TGTGCCAGCAGCCCTAATTGGGGAGGGGCTGAGCAGTTCTTC. Translating gives CASSPNWGGAEQFF.

This clonotype has just a few counts. The V gene is TRBV9, the J gene TRBJ2-1; a possible D gene is TRBD2 (5 bases). Germline V gene sequence: CDR1 SGDLS, CDR2 YYNGEE. Trimming took off 0 bases at V and 4 bases at J, with 11 bases between the two ends. CDR3 size: 15 residues. The CDR3 nucleotides are TGTGCCAGCAGCGTAGGGTGGGAGTCATACAATGAGCAGTTCTTC. Encoded protein: CASSVGWESYNEQFF.

This clonotype appeared many times. The chain has TRBV7-9 and TRBJ2-1; 11 positions agree with TRBD2. After removal of 5 bases from V and 4 bases from J, the junction contained 10 bases not matched to a gene. The CDR3 contains 17 residues. CDR1 is SEHNR, CDR2 FQNEAQ, per germline (reference sequence). CDR3 DNA sequence: TGTGCCAGCAGCCTCGAAACCGGGACTAGCGGTTACAATGAGCAGTTCTTC. This codes for CASSLETGTSGYNEQFF.

This clonotype was seen at least ten times. The chain employs TRBV27 and TRBJ2-1, with D perhaps TRBD1 (5 bases). The ends were cut back, 8 bases at V and 4 bases at J, with 6 bases in the middle. The CDR3 loop spans 11 amino acids. Germline lookup yields CDR1 MNHEY and CDR2 SMNVEV (reference sequence). The CDR3 DNA sequence: TGTGCCAGCGGACAATACAATGAGCAGTTCTTC. This codes for CASGQYNEQFF.

There are many counts of this clonotype. This chain uses TRBV6-2 or TRBV6-3 with TRBJ2-7; no firm D call. The CDR3 has 14 residues. Trimming left V 9 bases short and J 0 bases short, with 15 bases between. In germline, CDR1 is MNHEY, CDR2 SVGEGT. CDR3 region: CASKRSASSYEQYF. DNA for the CDR3: TGTGCCAGTAAACGCTCAGCTTCCTCCTACGAGCAGTACTTC.

Many counts were recorded for this clonotype. This chain connects TRBV29-1 to TRBJ1-2; no definite D call. This CDR3 contains 12 residues. The V gene lost 3 bases and the J gene lost 4 bases, with 9 bases spanning the gap. The germline V gene has CDR1 SQVTM and CDR2 ANQGSEA. CDR3 DNA sequence: TGCAGCGTTGATCACCAAGCCTATGGCTACACCTTC. Its protein is CSVDHQAYGYTF.

The chain is built from TRBV4-1 and TRBJ1-1, with a weak D call TRBD1 (6 bases). Deletions cut 1 base from V and 4 bases from J, with 10 bases between. The CDR3 consists of 14 residues. The germline V gene has CDR1 MGHRA and CDR2 YSYEKL. The CDR3 is CASSQATGATEAFF. CDR3 DNA: TGCGCCAGCAGCCAAGCGACGGGGGCCACTGAAGCTTTCTTT.

The table lists this clonotype with a few counts. The rearrangement joins TRBV9 to TRBJ2-7; tentatively, D is TRBD2 (6 bases). V lost 1 base and J 6 bases, leaving 8 bases between the germline ends. CDR3 length: 12 residues. In germline, CDR1 is SGDLS, CDR2 YYNGEE. The CDR3 coding sequence is TGTGCCAGCAGCGTAATGGGGGGCGAGCAGTACTTC. It yields the protein CASSVMGGEQYF.

The table lists this clonotype with a few counts. The chain links TRBV6-2 or TRBV6-3 to TRBJ2-7, with TRBD1 matching over 10 bases. Trimming took 6 bases from V and 3 from J; bases not matched to a gene: 8. The germline V gene encodes CDR1 MNHEY and CDR2 SVGEGT. The CDR3 has 15 amino acids. As DNA, the CDR3 is TGTGCCAGCAGCCCGACAGGGGGCGGTGGCTACGAGCAGTACTTC. Its translation: CASSPTGGGGYEQYF.

This clonotype turned up a few times. The chain has TRBV5-1 and TRBJ2-7; D remains ambiguous. The germline V gene encodes CDR1 SGHRS and CDR2 YFSETQ. The V end lost 1 base, the J end lost 6 bases, and 11 bases lay between the germline ends. The CDR3 spans 13 residues. CDR3 loop: CASSLLESGEQYF. DNA of the CDR3: TGCGCCAGCAGCTTGTTAGAATCGGGCGAGCAGTACTTC.

This clonotype was detected many times. The chain employs TRBV28 and TRBJ2-4, with 8 bases aligning to TRBD1. V lost 4 bases, J lost 9 bases, and 2 bases stayed unmatched. The CDR3 covers 12 residues. Germline CDR1 and CDR2: MDHEN and SYDVKM. CDR3 residues: CASSSGGGIQYF. The CDR3 bases are TGTGCCAGCAGTTCAGGGGGCGGCATTCAGTACTTC. Drawing the rest from reference TRBV28 and TRBJ2-4, the complete variable domain is DVKVTQSSRYLVKRTGEKVFLECVQDMDHENMFWYRQDPGLGLRLIYFSYDVKMKEKGDIPEGYSVSREKKERFSLILESASTNQTSMYLCASSSGGGIQYFGAGTRLSVL.

This clonotype was seen at least ten times. This chain uses TRBV20-1 with TRBJ2-7; 8 bases fit TRBD2. CDR1 is DFQATT and CDR2 is SNEGSKA in the germline V gene (reference sequence). CDR3 length equals 13 residues. The V and J ends lost 6 bases and 2 bases, in that order; junction bases with no gene match: 6. CDR3 amino acids: CSAGGGLTYEQYF. CDR3 bases: TGCAGTGCCGGGGGGGGACTCACCTACGAGCAGTACTTC.

The rearrangement joins TRBV6-5 to TRBJ1-5; D gene ambiguous. Trimming took off 0 bases at V and 3 bases at J, with 12 bases between the two ends. Germline CDR1 and CDR2: MNHEY and SVGAGI. CDR3 length: 16 amino acids. The CDR3 is CASSYSTQPVNQPQHF. The CDR3 DNA follows: TGTGCCAGCAGTTACTCTACCCAGCCAGTCAATCAGCCCCAGCATTTT.

The chain carries TRBV18 and TRBJ1-4; tentatively, D is TRBD1 (5 bases). The germline V gene encodes CDR1 KGHSH and CDR2 LQKENI. V lost 5 bases, J lost 5 bases, and 9 bases lay in between. This CDR3 contains 13 residues. The CDR3 loop reads CASSTGQNEKLFF. The CDR3 DNA is TGTGCCAGCTCAACAGGACAAAATGAAAAACTGTTTTTT.

The chain joins TRBV6-2 or TRBV6-3 to TRBJ2-1, with 9 bases that match TRBD2. This CDR3 spans 14 amino acids. V shed 8 bases and J 4 bases; nucleotides not matched to a gene: 6. From germline, CDR1 is MNHEY and CDR2 SVGEGT. CDR3 DNA: TGTGCCAGCCGGGAGCGGGAGGCGTACAATGAGCAGTTCTTC. Amino acids: CASREREAYNEQFF.